This TCR beta chain was sequenced for a study of cytomegalovirus exposure and HLA in healthy donors. Germline CDR1 and CDR2: LNHDA and SQIVND (reference sequence). The length of the CDR3 is 15 residues. Comments on this clone: What it binds is unknown. The germline gene is not matched at one end of the junction; a read error may be the cause.

The study's findings and limits: Most TCRs appeared rarely, but some public TCRs recurred in many donors. V- and J-gene trimming of TCR beta was linked (in a later analysis) to a missense DCLRE1C variant.

It was with 60 Vbeta and 13 Jbeta primers that the PCR ran. Data came from immunoSEQ multiplex PCR; TCRdb stores just in-frame clones and leaves some out. In the table there are around 100,000 clones, 78% of which are singletons. The TCR was taken from a male donor in good health and CMV-seropositive. This sequence joins TRBV19 and TRBJ2-1; the match to TRBD1 covers 7 bases. Input material: PBMCs. The CDR3 nucleotides are TGTGCCAGTAGCATAGACGACAGGGCCGGGGATGAGCAGTTCTTC. It is translated as CASSIDDRAGDEQFF.